The clone carrying this T cell receptor (beta chain) was seen a few times. The antigen is not known. This sample was included in a study of post-analysis software for immune sequencing data. The study's findings and limits: Diversity measured as normalized Chao1 was significantly lower in multiple sclerosis patients than in controls.

Carried by the TCR beta cDNA libraries were unique molecular identifiers. TCRdb ran MiXCR on the PCR reads and lists one entry per CDR3 protein. This sample yields about 560,000 distinct CDR3 sequences, of which roughly 40% are seen a single time; under 2% belongs to the top ten. The clonotype comes from a girl between 10 and 17 years old with multiple sclerosis. The source material was blood.

CDR3 protein: CSAGGGNEQYF. In nucleotides, the CDR3 is TGCAGTGCGGGAGGGGGCAACGAGCAGTACTTC. The chain recombines TRBV20-1 with TRBJ2-7; D possibly matches TRBD1 or TRBD2 (7 bases each). There are 11 residues in the CDR3. The germline V and J ends were trimmed by 6 bases and 5 bases, with 11 bases remaining between them. Germline loops: CDR1 DFQATT, CDR2 SNEGSKA (reference sequence).